The rows below give T cell receptor beta chains drawn from one sample of a study of T cells in Graves' hyperthyroidism and ophthalmopathy. TCRdb re-derived calls from the multiplex PCR reads in MiXCR, one entry per CDR3 protein. This table has roughly 380,000 distinct CDR3 sequences, roughly 14% appearing once. Sequencing used blood. The source is a man younger than 40 with Graves' hyperthyroidism that later progressed to Graves' ophthalmopathy. The CDR3 runs from the conserved cysteine through the conserved F or W. A D gene is named only where the DNA matches it firmly. Clone size is not always given. Where it is, it says once, few, many or a class for expanded clones.

>14|TRBJ2-6|many|-|TRBV27
CASSKNSGANVLTF
TGTGCCAGCAGTAAAAACTCTGGGGCCAACGTCCTGACTTTC
>12|TRBJ1-1|many|-|TRBV10-2
CASSDQDTEAFF
TGCGCCAGCAGTGACCAGGACACTGAAGCTTTCTTT
>13|TRBJ1-1|many|TRBD1|TRBV12-5
CASGSTGGTEAFF
TGTGCTAGTGGGTCCACAGGGGGCACTGAAGCTTTCTTT
>15|TRBJ1-1|many|-|TRBV18
CASSPSISVNTEAFF
TGTGCCAGCTCACCATCTATCAGCGTGAACACTGAAGCTTTCTTT
>12|TRBJ2-2|many|-|TRBV9
CASSPRPGELFF
TGTGCCAGCAGCCCCCGGCCCGGGGAGCTGTTTTTT
>13|TRBJ1-5|-|-|TRBV6-1
CALSQGRNQPQHF
TGTGCCCTATCTCAAGGGCGCAATCAGCCCCAGCATTTT
>14|TRBJ2-3|-|TRBD2|TRBV6-1
CASIPAGRADTQYF
TGTGCCAGCATACCCGCGGGGAGGGCAGATACGCAGTATTTT
>11|TRBJ1-1|many|-|TRBV2
CASRGVTEAFF
TGTGCCAGCAGGGGAGTCACTGAAGCTTTCTTT
>14|TRBJ2-7|many|-|TRBV5-6
CASSLSQGRFEQYF
TGTGCCAGCAGCTTGTCGCAGGGACGGTTCGAGCAGTACTTC
>14|TRBJ2-7|many|-|TRBV12-3/TRBV12-4
CASSRQLDGYEQYF
TGTGCCAGCAGTCGCCAGCTCGACGGCTACGAGCAGTACTTC
>16|TRBJ2-3|many|TRBD2|TRBV7-9
CASSPGLAGATDTQYF
TGTGCCAGCAGTCCGGGACTAGCGGGGGCCACAGATACGCAGTATTTT
>12|TRBJ2-2|many|-|TRBV3-1
CASSHFTGELFF
TGTGCCAGCAGCCACTTCACCGGGGAGCTGTTTTTT
>16|TRBJ2-1|few|TRBD1|TRBV6-1
CASSDKRGDRALKQFF
TGTGCCAGCAGTGATAAACGGGGGGACAGGGCTCTAAAGCAGTTCTTC
>12|TRBJ1-4|few|-|TRBV30
CAWSASGEKLFF
TGTGCCTGGAGTGCCTCCGGGGAAAAACTGTTTTTT
>16|TRBJ2-1|few|-|TRBV27
CASSVNGFNSYNEQFF
TGTGCCAGCAGTGTTAACGGGTTTAACTCCTACAATGAGCAGTTCTTC
>13|TRBJ2-3|many|TRBD2|TRBV29-1
CSVAVLAADTQYF
TGCAGCGTGGCGGTACTAGCGGCCGATACGCAGTATTTT
>16|TRBJ2-1|few|TRBD1|TRBV7-9
CASSLWGRTGGDEQFF
TGTGCCAGCAGCTTATGGGGGAGGACAGGGGGCGATGAGCAGTTCTTC
>17|TRBJ1-2|many|TRBD1|TRBV12-3/TRBV12-4
CASKTTDRVYSSYGYTF
TGTGCCAGCAAAACCACGGACAGGGTTTATTCGAGCTATGGCTACACCTTC
>14|TRBJ1-1|-|-|TRBV9
CASSVEGRDTEAFF
TGTGCCAGCAGCGTAGAAGGGAGAGACACTGAAGCTTTCTTT
>17|TRBJ1-1|-|-|TRBV30
CAWSLGRGGLRNTEAFF
TGTGCCTGGAGCCTCGGACGGGGGGGCTTAAGGAACACTGAAGCTTTCTTT
>14|TRBJ2-5|many|-|TRBV27
CASSLSWQGGTQYF
TGTGCCAGCAGTTTATCGTGGCAGGGGGGGACCCAGTACTTC
>13|TRBJ2-1|-|-|TRBV9
CASSVESHSEQFF
TGTGCCAGCAGCGTAGAGTCCCACAGTGAGCAGTTCTTC
>18|TRBJ2-3|few|-|TRBV7-9
CASSLVGAPGLNTDTQYF
TGTGCCAGCAGCTTAGTAGGGGCACCCGGGCTTAACACAGATACGCAGTATTTT
>14|TRBJ2-7|few|-|TRBV4-2
CASSQGIGDYEQYF
TGTGCCAGCAGCCAAGGGATCGGGGACTACGAGCAGTACTTC
>15|TRBJ1-5|many|-|TRBV12-3/TRBV12-4
CASSLSLPLNQPQHF
TGTGCCAGCAGTTTAAGTCTTCCGCTCAATCAGCCCCAGCATTTT
>15|TRBJ2-1|few|TRBD2|TRBV7-7
CASSDGTSGGNEQFF
TGTGCTAGCAGCGATGGGACTAGCGGGGGGAATGAGCAGTTCTTC
>16|TRBJ1-6|few|TRBD1|TRBV20-1
CSARDLGGVRNSPLHF
TGCAGTGCTAGAGATCTAGGGGGCGTCAGGAATTCACCCCTCCACTTT
>17|TRBJ2-4|-|-|TRBV5-6
CASSLRSPGWDKNIQYF
TGTGCCAGCAGCTTGCGGTCGCCAGGGTGGGACAAAAACATTCAGTACTTC
>14|TRBJ2-2|many|-|TRBV5-1
CASSLGPNTGELFF
TGTGCCAGCAGTTTAGGGCCGAACACCGGGGAGCTGTTTTTT
>16|TRBJ1-4|many|TRBD1|TRBV28
CASSSTGSWGGEKLFF
TGTGCCAGCAGTTCGACAGGGAGTTGGGGGGGTGAAAAACTGTTTTTT
>14|TRBJ1-5|few|TRBD1|TRBV2
CASQGQSYNQPQHF
TGTGCCAGCCAGGGACAGTCTTACAATCAGCCCCAGCATTTT
>13|TRBJ2-7|-|-|TRBV20-1
CSATGTAAYEQYF
TGCAGTGCCACCGGGACGGCAGCCTACGAGCAGTACTTC
>17|TRBJ2-7|many|-|TRBV4-1
CASSPGTRGALSYEQYF
TGCGCCAGCAGCCCAGGTACGAGGGGCGCGCTCTCCTACGAGCAGTACTTC
>15|TRBJ1-4|many|-|TRBV20-1
CSAREQTGEGEKLFF
TGCAGTGCTAGAGAGCAGACAGGCGAAGGTGAAAAACTGTTTTTT
>15|TRBJ2-3|few|-|TRBV6-1
CASSTMGALTDTQYF
TGTGCCAGCAGCACCATGGGGGCACTCACAGATACGCAGTATTTT
>14|TRBJ2-7|few|-|TRBV29-1
CSVDYGNSIYEQYF
TGCAGCGTTGACTATGGAAATTCAATCTACGAGCAGTACTTC
>13|TRBJ2-5|-|-|TRBV4-1
CASSQERQEQVNF
TGCGCCAGCAGCCAAGAACGTCAGGAACAGGTCAACTTC
>15|TRBJ2-3|-|-|TRBV24-1
CATSDFKGGPDTQYF
TGTGCCACCAGTGATTTCAAGGGTGGGCCAGATACGCAGTATTTT
>16|TRBJ2-1|few|TRBD1|TRBV5-6
CASSGQGATSYNEQFF
TGTGCCAGCAGTGGACAGGGGGCCACATCCTACAATGAGCAGTTCTTC
>15|TRBJ1-3|-|-|TRBV7-2
CASSPGTLSGNTIYF
TGTGCCAGCAGCCCCGGGACCCTCTCTGGAAACACCATATATTTT
>13|TRBJ1-5|-|-|TRBV30
CAWSWAGDQPQHF
TGTGCCTGGAGTTGGGCAGGGGATCAGCCCCAGCATTTT
>15|TRBJ2-1|few|-|TRBV4-2
CASSQAGRPYNEQFF
TGTGCCAGCAGCCAAGCGGGACGACCCTACAATGAGCAGTTCTTC
>15|TRBJ2-1|-|-|TRBV9
CASSGWGPRNNEQFF
TGTGCCAGCAGCGGTTGGGGACCACGAAACAATGAGCAGTTCTTC